This T cell receptor beta chain stems from a study of identical twins. General study results and limits: Modeled out-of-frame TCR alpha sharing in monozygotic twins fell below observed levels. Diverse VJ usage suggested most zero-insertion clonotypes were not invariant T cells. Whereas memory repertoires showed no such difference, abundant cord blood beta clonotypes carried fewer insertions.

The ends were cut back, 0 bases at V and 9 bases at J, with 11 bases in the middle. CDR1 is SGHRS, CDR2 YFSETQ, per germline. This CDR3 spans 13 amino acids. On this clonotype: Its antigen is not known.

Unique molecular identifiers were present on cDNA, and template switching added a universal primer site. A single record per CDR3 protein comes from TCRdb applying MiXCR to the 5' RACE reads. The profile shows about 890,000 distinct CDR3 sequences, around 12% of them singletons. The same data also contributed to another study, on yellow fever vaccine responses in identical twins.

Sequenced sample: PBMCs. This chain links TRBV5-1 with TRBJ2-3; unclear D gene. This TCR was sampled from a young woman in good health. The CDR3: CASSLAGDRTQYF. In nucleotides, the CDR3 is TGCGCCAGCAGCTTGGCCGGTGATCGAACGCAGTATTTT.